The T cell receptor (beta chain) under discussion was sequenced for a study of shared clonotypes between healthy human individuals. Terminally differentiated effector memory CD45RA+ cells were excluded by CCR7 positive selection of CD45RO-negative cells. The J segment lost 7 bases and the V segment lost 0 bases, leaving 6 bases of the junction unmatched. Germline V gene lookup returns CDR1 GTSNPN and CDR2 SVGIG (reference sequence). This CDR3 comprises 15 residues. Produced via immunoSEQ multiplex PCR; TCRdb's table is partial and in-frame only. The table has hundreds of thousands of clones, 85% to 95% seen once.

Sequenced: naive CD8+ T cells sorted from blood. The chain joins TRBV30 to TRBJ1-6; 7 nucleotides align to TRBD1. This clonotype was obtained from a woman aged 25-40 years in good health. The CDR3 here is CAWSVGVTGNSPLHF. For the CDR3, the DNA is TGTGCCTGGAGTGTAGGGGTGACAGGGAATTCACCCCTCCACTTT.